The 9 T cell receptor beta chains in this list originate from one sample, sequenced in a study of T cell clones after liver transplantation. Sequenced by immunoSEQ multiplex PCR; TCRdb stores in-frame clones only, minus some. Among more than 100,000 clones listed, approximately 79% were seen once. The sequenced sample was CD4+ T cells from blood, obtained approximately 4 years after liver transplant. All receptors derive from a human patient who received a liver transplant. Some T cells may be provided by the graft donor.

The gene calls are TRBV7-6 and TRBJ2-5; no clear D. V lost 9 bases to trimming and J lost 2 bases, with 13 bases between them. CDR3 length: 13 amino acids. CDR1 SGHVS and CDR2 FNYEAQ come from the germline V gene. The CDR3 reads CASEQRVQETQYF. CDR3 coding DNA: TGTGCCAGTGAGCAGCGAGTTCAAGAGACCCAGTACTTC.

The chain is built from TRBV7-8 and TRBJ2-3, with 10 positions matching TRBD2. The V and J ends lost 3 bases and 1 base, in that order; junction bases with no gene match: 4. Looked up from germline, CDR1 is SGHVS and CDR2 is FQNEAQ. This CDR3 comprises 16 residues. CDR3 DNA sequence: TGTGCCAGCAGCTTGACACTAGCGGGGCGCACAGATACGCAGTATTTT. Amino acids: CASSLTLAGRTDTQYF. Full variable domain (remainder filled in from reference TRBV7-8 and TRBJ2-3): GAGVSQSPRYKVAKRGQDVALRCDPISGHVSLFWYQQALGQGPEFLTYFQNEAQLDKSGLPSDRFFAERPEGSVSTLKIQRTQQEDSAVYLCASSLTLAGRTDTQYFGPGTRLTVL.

This chain connects TRBV21-1 to TRBJ2-3; TRBD1, the table's D call, lacks a check against the DNA. TRBV21-1 is an annotated pseudogene. This CDR3 is 12 amino acids long. CDR3: CASSGTTDTQYF. Here the CDR3 DNA reads TGTGCCAGCAGCGGCACCACAGATACGCAGTATTTT.

On this clone itself: Sequence at one end of the junction differs from germline and may be a read error. The genes are TRBV27 and TRBJ2-7, with D perhaps TRBD1 or TRBD2 (6 bases each). The CDR3 is made up of 13 amino acids. Germline V gene lookup returns CDR1 MNHEY and CDR2 SMNVEV (reference sequence). The CDR3 sequence is CACSRGLSYEQYF. For the CDR3, the DNA is TGTGCCTGCAGCCGGGGGCTCTCCTACGAGCAGTACTTC.

This clone occurred a few times. V and J are TRBV5-1 and TRBJ2-5, with a tentative D call TRBD2 (7 bases). There are 15 residues in the CDR3. CDR1 is SGHRS, CDR2 YFSETQ, per germline. The V end lost 1 base, the J end lost 4 bases, and 14 bases lay between the germline ends. The CDR3 loop is CASSLWGGGRETQYF. The DNA for the CDR3 is TGCGCCAGCAGCTTGTGGGGCGGGGGCAGAGAGACCCAGTACTTC.

Concerning this clone: The sample carries other DNA sequences with the same CDR3. The J gene is TRBJ2-5, the V gene TRBV11-2, with D possibly being TRBD1 (6 bases). Germline V gives CDR1 SGHAT, CDR2 FQNNGV. Between the trimmed V and J ends, which lost 1 base and 3 bases, there was a span of 12 bases. The CDR3 sequence is 15 residues long. The CDR3 sequence is CASSLGGTTKETQYF. CDR3 DNA sequence: TGTGCCAGCAGCTTAGGAGGGACAACTAAAGAGACCCAGTACTTC.

The chain couples TRBV11-1 to TRBJ1-4, with TRBD1 identical over 7 bases. CDR1 is SGHAT, CDR2 FQDESV, per germline (reference sequence). V gave up 4 bases and J gave up 7 bases; unmatched junction bases: 12. This CDR3 has 16 amino acids. The CDR3 region is CASSSGTDGQVEKLFF. The CDR3 DNA is TGTGCCAGCAGCTCTGGGACGGACGGACAGGTTGAAAAACTGTTTTTT.

The chain employs TRBV27 and TRBJ2-4, with 10 nucleotides matching TRBD1. In germline, CDR1 is MNHEY, CDR2 SMNVEV (reference sequence). V lost 5 bases and J lost 2; bases outside the gene matches: 12. The CDR3 runs to 18 residues. This CDR3 is CASSRISGTGASKNIQYF. CDR3 DNA sequence: TGTGCCAGCAGTAGAATTTCCGGGACAGGGGCCTCCAAAAACATTCAGTACTTC.

This chain connects TRBV19 to TRBJ2-3, with unresolved D. From germline, CDR1 is LNHDA and CDR2 SQIVND (reference sequence). This CDR3 is 15 amino acids long. The V end lost 6 bases, the J end lost 3 bases, and 16 bases lay between the germline ends. The CDR3 loop reads CASRHGKLWTDTQYF. The CDR3 bases are TGTGCCAGTAGGCATGGGAAGTTGTGGACAGATACGCAGTATTTT.